This is a list of T cell receptor beta chains from one sample in a study of Graves' ophthalmopathy and Graves' hyperthyroidism. TCRdb reanalysed the multiplex PCR reads using MiXCR and keeps one entry per CDR3 protein. The sample has roughly 50,000 distinct CDR3 sequences, about half seen once. Specimen: peripheral blood. All receptors come from an adult woman with Graves' ophthalmopathy. CDR3s include the opening cysteine and the closing phenylalanine or tryptophan. The D gene is left open where the match is weak. Some rows have no size entry. The others give once, few or many, or a class for an expanded clone.

D gene | J gene | clone size | V gene | CDR3 DNA | CDR3 protein
. | TRBJ1-3 | few | TRBV20-1 | TGCAGTGCTTATGGGACCGGATCCGCTGGAAACACCATATATTTT | CSAYGTGSAGNTIYF
. | TRBJ1-3 | few | TRBV9 | TGTGCCAGCAGCCCGGGCCAGGGACACTCTGGAAACACCATATATTTT | CASSPGQGHSGNTIYF
. | TRBJ2-3 | many | TRBV6-5 | TGTGCCAGCAGTTACACGGCGGGAACAACAGATACGCAGTATTTT | CASSYTAGTTDTQYF
. | TRBJ2-7 | many | TRBV3-1 | TGTGCCAGCAGCCAAGTTAAGTACGAGCAGTACTTC | CASSQVKYEQYF
TRBD2 | TRBJ2-5 | many | TRBV9 | TGTGCCAGCAGCGCAACTAGCGGGGTGGAAGAGACCCAGTACTTC | CASSATSGVEETQYF
TRBD1 | TRBJ1-4 | . | TRBV6-1 | TGTGCCAGCATAGACAGGGTTCATGAAAAACTGTTTTTT | CASIDRVHEKLFF
TRBD1 | TRBJ1-2 | . | TRBV2 | TGTGCCAGCAGGACCGGGACAGGAAACGCGGGTGGCTACACCTTC | CASRTGTGNAGGYTF
TRBD2 | TRBJ2-2 | many | TRBV6-1 | TGTGCCAGCACCGGACAAATAGGACTAGCCCACACCGGGGAGCTGTTTTTT | CASTGQIGLAHTGELFF
TRBD1 | TRBJ1-2 | . | TRBV2 | TGTGCCAGCAGGGAGAGGACAGGGGGCAACTATGGCTACACCTTC | CASRERTGGNYGYTF
. | TRBJ2-3 | . | TRBV25-1 | TGTGCCAGCAGTGAGCTACAGGGAGGGGATACGCAGTATTTT | CASSELQGGDTQYF
TRBD2 | TRBJ2-1 | many | TRBV24-1 | TGTGCCACCAGTGATTCCCCGGGACTAGCGAGCAACGACAATGAGCAGTTCTTC | CATSDSPGLASNDNEQFF
. | TRBJ2-7 | many | TRBV20-1 | TGCAGTGCGCCATCCGGGGGACGTAGGGATCGCGAGCAGTACTTC | CSAPSGGRRDREQYF
. | TRBJ1-5 | . | TRBV7-9 | TGTGCCAGCAGCGATCTCAATGAGCCCCAGCATTTT | CASSDLNEPQHF
. | TRBJ2-3 | many | TRBV20-1 | TGCAGTGCTGGGAGCGGTTATGATACGCAGTATTTT | CSAGSGYDTQYF
. | TRBJ1-2 | medium-sized | TRBV29-1 | TGCAGCGCGCCCGGGCGTCGGGAGACCTTC | CSAPGRRETF
. | TRBJ1-1 | . | TRBV29-1 | TGCAGCGTTGAAGATCTGGGCCAAACTGAAGCTTTCTTT | CSVEDLGQTEAFF
. | TRBJ1-2 | . | TRBV9 | TGTGCCAGCAGCGGACAAGGGACTGGGGGAGATGGCTACACCTTC | CASSGQGTGGDGYTF
TRBD2 | TRBJ2-7 | . | TRBV7-3 | TGTGCCAGCAGTCTGGGGCTAGCGGGTGGGAACGAGCAGTACTTC | CASSLGLAGGNEQYF
TRBD2 | TRBJ2-7 | many | TRBV5-1 | TGCGCCAGCAGCTTGGAGGGAGGGAGTACATACGAGCAGTACTTC | CASSLEGGSTYEQYF
TRBD2 | TRBJ2-5 | . | TRBV10-3 | TGCGCTTTCAGTGCCACGGGACTAGCGGGGGAGACCCAGTACTTC | CAFSATGLAGETQYF
. | TRBJ2-3 | . | TRBV7-2 | TGTGCCACCAGTCATGGCACAGATACGCAGTATTTT | CATSHGTDTQYF
. | TRBJ2-3 | many | TRBV28 | TGTGCCAGCAGTTTAGGGAGAGATACGCAGTATTTT | CASSLGRDTQYF
. | TRBJ2-5 | . | TRBV7-2 | TGTGCCAGCAGCGCTCGGACCCTAGAGACCCAGTACTTC | CASSARTLETQYF
. | TRBJ2-3 | many | TRBV6-1 | TGTGCCAGCCGGGGCGGGATCAGCACAGATACGCAGTATTTT | CASRGGISTDTQYF